The 17 T cell receptor beta chains in this list originate from one sample, sequenced in a study of blood T cell repertoires in COVID-19 (dated by TCRdb to 2018 to 2021). The library was built by means of the immunoSEQ multiplex PCR assay. This immuneACCESS table, as held by TCRdb, lists in-frame sequences with V and J called but not all clones. Of the missing ones, under half trace to an unresolved V gene in checked studies; the others have no known cause. For this sample there are a few hundred thousand clones; about nine tenths appear just once. The ten largest clonotypes hold 6.9% of the sample. Sequenced sample: peripheral blood. Source of these receptors: a woman aged 30 to 39 who had recovered from COVID-19.

The chain recombines TRBV9 with TRBJ1-2; D gene ambiguous. This CDR3 region has 15 residues. Trimming cost V 0 bases and J 3 bases, with 12 bases left between them. Germline CDR1 is SGDLS and CDR2 is YYNGEE. The CDR3 region has the DNA TGTGCCAGCAGCGTAGAGGGAGGTGTCTACTATGGCTACACCTTC. Translated: CASSVEGGVYYGYTF.

This clone was seen only once. The gene calls are TRBV11-2 and TRBJ2-1; D unresolved. The CDR3 length is 15 residues. Germline lookup yields CDR1 SGHAT and CDR2 FQNNGV. Between the trimmed V and J ends, which lost 3 bases and 5 bases, there was a span of 14 bases. The CDR3: CASSLEPVPNNEQFF. The CDR3 DNA sequence: TGTGCCAGCAGCTTGGAGCCGGTGCCTAACAATGAGCAGTTCTTC.

The chain couples TRBV11-2 to TRBJ1-1; 8 bases map to TRBD1. The V and J ends lost 5 bases and 1 base, in that order; junction bases with no gene match: 6. The CDR3 is made up of 15 amino acids. Germline values: CDR1 SGHAT, CDR2 FQNNGV. The CDR3 protein is CASSQRQGTNTEAFF. DNA for the CDR3: TGTGCCAGCAGCCAAAGACAGGGGACGAACACTGAAGCTTTCTTT.

The chain employs TRBV5-1 and TRBJ2-5, with 11 bases matching TRBD2. Germline trimming cut 5 bases from V and 2 bases from J; bases unmatched to any gene: 5. The CDR3 is made up of 15 amino acids. CDR1 is SGHRS and CDR2 is YFSETQ in the germline V gene. The CDR3 here is CASRSLAGAQETQYF. DNA of the CDR3: TGCGCCAGCAGGTCACTAGCGGGGGCGCAAGAGACCCAGTACTTC.

V gene TRBV27 combines with J gene TRBJ1-5; D is ambiguous. The CDR3 extends over 13 amino acids. Trimming took off 6 bases at V and 8 bases at J, with 14 bases between the two ends. Looked up from germline, CDR1 is MNHEY and CDR2 is SMNVEV (reference sequence). CDR3 loop: CASRRGGGEPQHF. The CDR3 region has the DNA TGTGCCAGCAGGCGGGGTGGCGGTGAGCCCCAGCATTTT.

The chain combines TRBV5-1 with TRBJ2-2, with D possibly being TRBD1 (5 bases). The length of the CDR3 is 17 residues. The germline V gene encodes CDR1 SGHRS and CDR2 YFSETQ. With 0 bases removed from V and 0 bases from J, the gap between germline ends came to 12 bases. The CDR3 spells CASSLEAWTSNTGELFF. As DNA, the CDR3 is TGCGCCAGCAGCTTGGAGGCCTGGACATCGAACACCGGGGAGCTGTTTTTT.

About this clone: Other DNA sequences in the sample encode the same CDR3. This chain connects TRBV5-1 to TRBJ1-1; a possible D gene is TRBD1 (6 bases). Germline lookup yields CDR1 SGHRS and CDR2 YFSETQ. V shed 1 base and J shed 0 bases, with 7 bases lying between them. The CDR3 runs to 14 residues. CDR3 in DNA: TGCGCCAGCAGCTTGCAGGGGATGAACACTGAAGCTTTCTTT. Residues: CASSLQGMNTEAFF. The full variable domain, with the rest looked up from reference TRBV5-1 and TRBJ1-1, is KAGVTQTPRYLIKTRGQQVTLSCSPISGHRSVSWYQQTPGQGLQFLFEYFSETQRNKGNFPGRFSGRQFSNSRSEMNVSTLELGDSALYLCASSLQGMNTEAFFGQGTRLTVV.

The V and J genes are TRBV25-1 and TRBJ1-2, with D hard to call. This CDR3 is built from 14 residues. With 2 bases removed from V and 4 bases from J, the gap between germline ends came to 11 bases. CDR1 is MGHDK, CDR2 SYGVNS, per germline. This CDR3 is CASSERSGLYGYTF. The CDR3, as DNA: TGTGCCAGCAGTGAACGCAGTGGACTCTATGGCTACACCTTC.

The chain has TRBV28 and TRBJ2-7; 7 nucleotides match TRBD2. Trimming removed 5 bases from V and 7 bases from J; junction bases left unmatched: 8. This CDR3 comprises 13 residues. From germline, CDR1 is MDHEN and CDR2 SYDVKM. CDR3 nucleotides: TGTGCCAGCAGTGAGATCCGGGGGGATGAGCAGTACTTC. It encodes CASSEIRGDEQYF.

V and J are TRBV5-8 and TRBJ1-1; 8 nucleotides align to TRBD1. The CDR3 contains 15 residues. The V gene's germline CDR1 is SGHTS and CDR2 YDEGEE. Losses at the gene ends were 5 bases for V and 2 bases for J; bases not matched to a gene: 8. The CDR3 DNA reads TGTGCCAGCAGAAACCAGGGGGCTCTTAACACTGAAGCTTTCTTT. This encodes CASRNQGALNTEAFF.

CDR3 amino acids: CATSRGSGQGAEGYTF. The CDR3 DNA sequence: TGTGCCACCAGCAGAGGATCGGGACAGGGGGCTGAGGGCTACACCTTC. The rearrangement joins TRBV15 to TRBJ1-2; 12 bases fit TRBD1. V lost 1 base, J lost 8 bases, and 8 bases stayed unmatched. Per germline, CDR1 LNHNV and CDR2 YYDKDF (reference sequence). The CDR3 has 16 amino acids.

The chain has TRBV29-1 and TRBJ1-6; the D is unclear. The germline V gene has CDR1 SQVTM and CDR2 ANQGSEA. The CDR3 is made up of 13 amino acids. Trimming cost V 1 base and J 9 bases, with 10 bases left between them. CDR3: CSVEAYRGSPLHF. The CDR3 DNA follows: TGCAGCGTTGAAGCCTATCGAGGTTCACCCCTCCACTTT.

The gene calls are TRBV11-3 and TRBJ2-1, with D possibly matching TRBD1 (6 bases). The CDR3 runs to 12 residues. Trimming stripped 2 bases from V and 10 bases from J, with 9 bases between. Germline V gene sequence: CDR1 SGHNT, CDR2 YENEEA. Written as DNA, the CDR3 is TGTGCCAGCAGCTTACAGGGGATGGAGCAGTTCTTC. Amino acids: CASSLQGMEQFF.

The chain links TRBV15 to TRBJ1-5, with a possible D match to TRBD1 (5 bases). Trimming left V 0 bases short and J 4 bases short, with 7 bases between. The CDR3 loop spans 14 amino acids. Per the germline V gene, CDR1 is LNHNV and CDR2 is YYDKDF (reference sequence). CDR3 region: CATSRDRANQPQHF. CDR3 in DNA: TGTGCCACCAGCAGAGACAGGGCAAATCAGCCCCAGCATTTT.

This rearrangement joins TRBV28 to TRBJ1-5; D is unresolved. Trimming cost V 6 bases and J 4 bases, with 7 bases left between them. This CDR3 is built from 12 residues. Germline-derived CDR1 and CDR2 are MDHEN and SYDVKM. CDR3 sequence: CASRLGNQPQHF. The CDR3 DNA is TGTGCCAGCAGACTAGGGAATCAGCCCCAGCATTTT. The full variable domain, in which reference TRBV28 and TRBJ1-5 provide the parts outside the CDR3, is DVKVTQSSRYLVKRTGEKVFLECVQDMDHENMFWYRQDPGLGLRLIYFSYDVKMKEKGDIPEGYSVSREKKERFSLILESASTNQTSMYLCASRLGNQPQHFGDGTRLSIL.

The CDR3 loop is CASSPTGVSTDTQYF. For the CDR3, the DNA is TGTGCCAGCAGTCCTACAGGGGTTAGCACAGATACGCAGTATTTT. This sequence joins TRBV25-1 and TRBJ2-3; 7 bases line up with TRBD1. Trimming took 5 bases from V and 0 from J; bases not matched to a gene: 5. This CDR3 has 15 residues. Germline lookup yields CDR1 MGHDK and CDR2 SYGVNS. The complete variable domain, with remaining parts taken from reference TRBV25-1 and TRBJ2-3, reads EADIYQTPRYLVIGTGKKITLECSQTMGHDKMYWYQQDPGMELHLIHYSYGVNSTEKGDLSSESTVSRIRTEHFPLTLESARPSHTSQYLCASSPTGVSTDTQYFGPGTRLTVL.

J is TRBJ2-1 and V is TRBV18; 10 positions match TRBD1. The germline CDR1 and CDR2 sequences are KGHSH and LQKENI. CDR3 length: 14 residues. Unmatched junction bases numbered 2, after V lost 3 bases and J lost 6 bases. The CDR3 DNA is TGTGCCAGCTCACCCGGGACAGGGGCCAATGAGCAGTTCTTC. This gives the protein CASSPGTGANEQFF.